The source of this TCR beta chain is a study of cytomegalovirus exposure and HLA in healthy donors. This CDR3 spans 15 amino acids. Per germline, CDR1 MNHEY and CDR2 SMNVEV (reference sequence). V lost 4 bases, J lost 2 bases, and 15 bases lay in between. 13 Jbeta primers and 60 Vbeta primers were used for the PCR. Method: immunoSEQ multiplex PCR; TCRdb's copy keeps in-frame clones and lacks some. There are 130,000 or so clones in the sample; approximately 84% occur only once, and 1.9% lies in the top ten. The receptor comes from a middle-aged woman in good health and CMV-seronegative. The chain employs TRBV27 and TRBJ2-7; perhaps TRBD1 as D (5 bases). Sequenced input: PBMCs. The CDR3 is CASSWAGRSTYEQYF. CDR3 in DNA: TGTGCCAGCAGTTGGGCAGGGCGCTCTACCTACGAGCAGTACTTC.